The next 21 T cell receptor beta chains were all read from a single sample in a study of shared clonotypes between healthy human individuals (dated by TCRdb to about 2020). Library generation was performed with the immunoSEQ multiplex PCR assay. TCRdb provides this immuneACCESS table in a form limited to in-frame rearrangements. Some clones are lacking; in checked studies, under half of them reflect an unresolved V gene, and why the rest are absent is not known. This sample comprises approximately 2,200,000 clones, under 95% of them detected only once. Under 2% of the sample belongs to the ten largest clones. CD8 naive samples were CD45RO-negative cells positively selected for CCR7, giving a CD45RA+CCR7+ population that excluded TemRA cells. Material for sequencing was naive CD8+ T cells from PBMCs. Read against the paper, the sample's cell subset or site label means: CD45RA+CCR7+. The receptors were gathered from a man aged 18-30 years in good health. Some clones in this sample may be carry-over from other donors' samples.

J is TRBJ2-7 and V is TRBV28; D is perhaps TRBD2 (5 bases). CDR1 is MDHEN and CDR2 is SYDVKM in the germline V gene. CDR3 length: 14 residues. Trimming took 4 bases from V and 2 from J, leaving 12 bases between them. The CDR3 sequence: CASSWVGETYEQYF. Here the CDR3 DNA reads TGTGCCAGCAGTTGGGTGGGAGAGACCTACGAGCAGTACTTC. Full variable domain (missing parts from reference TRBV28 and TRBJ2-7): DVKVTQSSRYLVKRTGEKVFLECVQDMDHENMFWYRQDPGLGLRLIYFSYDVKMKEKGDIPEGYSVSREKKERFSLILESASTNQTSMYLCASSWVGETYEQYFGPGTRLTVT.

This chain joins TRBV28 and TRBJ2-7; 7 bases match TRBD2. Germline lookup yields CDR1 MDHEN and CDR2 SYDVKM. CDR3 size: 14 residues. V was pared by 3 bases and J by 4 bases, with 6 bases of the junction left unmatched. This CDR3 reads CASSFTRGSYEQYF. The CDR3 nucleotides are TGTGCCAGCAGTTTTACCCGCGGGAGTTACGAGCAGTACTTC.

The rearrangement uses TRBV5-6 and TRBJ1-4; D remains unclear. This CDR3 is built from 11 residues. CDR1 and CDR2 (germline): SGHDT, YYEEEE. The V end lost 3 bases, the J end lost 13 bases, and 10 bases lay between the germline ends. CDR3 sequence: CASSSQPGLFF. The DNA of the CDR3 is TGTGCCAGCAGCTCACAACCGGGACTGTTTTTT.

As regards this clone: Other nucleotide sequences from this sample produce the same CDR3. J is TRBJ2-7 and V is TRBV4-1, with no clear D. The germline V and J ends were trimmed by 1 base and 0 bases, with 10 bases remaining between them. CDR3 length: 15 amino acids. The germline V gene encodes CDR1 MGHRA and CDR2 YSYEKL. The CDR3 DNA reads TGCGCCAGCAGCCAAGTCACAGAGAGCTCCTACGAGCAGTACTTC. Encoded protein: CASSQVTESSYEQYF.

This chain links TRBV7-9 with TRBJ2-5; D may match TRBD1 or TRBD2 (5 bases each). Germline V gene lookup returns CDR1 SEHNR and CDR2 FQNEAQ (reference sequence). The CDR3 consists of 15 residues. With 5 bases removed from V and 5 bases from J, the gap between germline ends came to 18 bases. CDR3 in amino acids: CASSPHLGVGETQYF. In DNA, the CDR3 is TGTGCCAGCAGCCCCCATTTGGGGGTGGGCGAGACCCAGTACTTC.

This clone was recorded a few times. The chain employs TRBV7-9 and TRBJ1-5; D is ambiguous. CDR3 length equals 14 residues. The V gene lost 3 bases and the J gene lost 4 bases, with 10 bases spanning the gap. CDR1 is SEHNR, CDR2 FQNEAQ, per germline (reference sequence). The chain's CDR3 is CASSFDGENQPQHF. The CDR3 region has the DNA TGTGCCAGCAGCTTTGATGGCGAGAATCAGCCCCAGCATTTT.

This clone was observed once. The chain employs TRBV13 and TRBJ1-1, with no clear D. V was cut by 3 bases and J by 8 bases, with 10 bases left in between. This CDR3 region has 12 residues. CDR1 PRHDT and CDR2 FYEKMQ come from the germline V gene (reference sequence). The DNA for the CDR3 is TGTGCCAGCAGCTTCCTTATGACAGAAGCTTTCTTT. Residues: CASSFLMTEAFF.

V and J are TRBV6-1 and TRBJ1-2; maybe TRBD1 (5 bases). This CDR3 is 14 amino acids long. V dropped 7 bases and J dropped 4 bases, with 16 bases sitting between them. Per germline, CDR1 MNHNS and CDR2 SASEGT. The CDR3, as DNA: TGTGCCAGCACCGAGGACCGAAGGGGCTATGGCTACACCTTC. It codes for CASTEDRRGYGYTF.

This chain joins TRBV4-1 and TRBJ2-7; 8 bases line up with TRBD1. CDR3 length equals 14 residues. CDR1 MGHRA and CDR2 YSYEKL come from the germline V gene. V dropped 0 bases and J dropped 7; count of bases not matched to a gene: 5. The CDR3 is CASSQDQGAPEQYF. The CDR3 DNA reads TGCGCCAGCAGCCAAGATCAGGGGGCCCCGGAGCAGTACTTC.

The genes are TRBV19 and TRBJ1-5, with 7 bases fitting TRBD1. Germline V gives CDR1 LNHDA, CDR2 SQIVND (reference sequence). The CDR3 sequence is 12 residues long. J gave up 6 bases and V 10 bases, and 6 bases lay outside the gene matches. The CDR3: CATRQGPQPQHF. The CDR3 nucleotides are TGTGCCACACGACAGGGACCTCAGCCCCAGCATTTT.

This chain links TRBV27 with TRBJ2-3, with 9 positions matching TRBD2. There are 16 residues in the CDR3. Germline CDR1 reads MNHEY; CDR2 reads SMNVEV (reference sequence). V lost 5 bases and J lost 1; bases outside the gene matches: 7. The CDR3 DNA reads TGTGCCAGCAGTCCCGGATCTAGCGGGGGCACAGATACGCAGTATTTT. Its protein product is CASSPGSSGGTDTQYF.

This clone appeared a single time. The chain recombines TRBV19 with TRBJ2-7, with 11 nucleotides matching TRBD1. V shed 5 bases, J shed 4 bases, and the junction held 10 bases outside the gene matches. The CDR3 consists of 16 residues. CDR1 LNHDA and CDR2 SQIVND come from the germline V gene (reference sequence). The CDR3 loop is CASSRRTGGLEYEQYF. CDR3 DNA: TGTGCCAGTAGTCGCAGGACAGGGGGCCTTGAGTACGAGCAGTACTTC.

The chain employs TRBV9 and TRBJ2-1; 9 positions match TRBD2. Looked up from germline, CDR1 is SGDLS and CDR2 is YYNGEE. The CDR3 extends over 16 amino acids. With V trimmed by 4 bases and J by 10 bases, 15 bases remained unmatched. CDR3 nucleotide sequence: TGTGCCAGCAGCCACAGAGGTGCGGGAGGGTTAAGGGAGCAGTTCTTC. This encodes CASSHRGAGGLREQFF.

The chain couples TRBV6-6 to TRBJ1-2; D not certain. The germline V gene has CDR1 MNHNY and CDR2 SVGAGI (reference sequence). Trimming pared 4 bases from V and 4 bases from J, leaving 13 bases between. The CDR3 has 14 residues. CDR3 DNA sequence: TGTGCCAGCAGTTTTTCCGACGGGCCCTATGGCTACACCTTC. It codes for CASSFSDGPYGYTF.

The chain carries TRBV5-5 and TRBJ2-7, with TRBD2 matching 11 bases. The CDR3 loop spans 17 amino acids. CDR1 is SGHKS and CDR2 is YYEKEE in the germline V gene (reference sequence). Trimming cost V 0 bases and J 3 bases; bases outside gene matches: 8. This CDR3 reads CASSLEPGLAANYEQYF. CDR3 nucleotide sequence: TGTGCCAGCAGCTTGGAGCCGGGACTAGCGGCAAACTACGAGCAGTACTTC. Using reference TRBV5-5 and TRBJ2-7 for the parts outside the CDR3, the full variable domain is DAGVTQSPTHLIKTRGQQVTLRCSPISGHKSVSWYQQVLGQGPQFIFQYYEKEERGRGNFPDRFSARQFPNYSSELNVNALLLGDSALYLCASSLEPGLAANYEQYFGPGTRLTVT.

The J gene is TRBJ2-3, the V gene TRBV28, with 7 bases that match TRBD1. The CDR3 has 17 amino acids. J was trimmed by 3 bases and V by 4 bases; bases with no gene match: 13. Germline V gives CDR1 MDHEN, CDR2 SYDVKM. This CDR3 is CASSSRRGNGPTDTQYF. Written as DNA, the CDR3 is TGTGCCAGCAGTTCCCGCAGGGGGAATGGACCGACAGATACGCAGTATTTT.

The J gene is TRBJ2-3, the V gene TRBV7-9, with 13 bases lining up with TRBD2. Germline-derived CDR1 and CDR2 are SEHNR and FQNEAQ (reference sequence). This CDR3 comprises 16 residues. V lost 4 bases and J lost 6; bases outside the gene matches: 7. CDR3 nucleotides: TGTGCCAGCAGCTCCACTAGCGGGAGGGCCTGGGATACGCAGTATTTT. This sequence encodes CASSSTSGRAWDTQYF.

The chain uses TRBV7-8 and TRBJ2-7; a possible D gene is TRBD1 (6 bases). Trimming stripped 4 bases from V and 3 bases from J, with 10 bases between. The CDR3 contains 13 residues. CDR1 SGHVS and CDR2 FQNEAQ come from the germline V gene. The CDR3 loop reads CASSSGHGYEQYF. The CDR3 DNA reads as TGTGCCAGCAGCTCGGGACACGGCTACGAGCAGTACTTC.

This clone was picked up one time. V and J are TRBV27 and TRBJ2-1; the D gene is possibly TRBD2 (5 bases). The CDR3 is made up of 13 amino acids. Deletions cut 7 bases from V and 7 bases from J, with 14 bases between. CDR1 and CDR2 from the germline V gene are MNHEY and SMNVEV (reference sequence). The CDR3 DNA sequence: TGTGCCAGCAAGGGTCTCCCGGGGAATGAGCAGTTCTTC. Translation gives CASKGLPGNEQFF.

The chain joins TRBV6-1 to TRBJ2-7; 7 positions match TRBD1. CDR1 and CDR2 from the germline V gene are MNHNS and SASEGT. V lost 2 bases to trimming and J lost 5 bases; unmatched junction nucleotides: 9. This CDR3 region has 15 residues. CDR3 loop: CASSEIEGAVDEQYF. The CDR3, as DNA: TGTGCCAGCAGTGAAATTGAGGGGGCAGTCGACGAGCAGTACTTC.

This sequence joins TRBV5-1 and TRBJ2-7; D gene uncertain. The CDR3 covers 14 residues. CDR1 SGHRS and CDR2 YFSETQ come from the germline V gene. Trimming removed 4 bases from V and 5 bases from J, with 16 bases in between. CDR3 nucleotides: TGCGCCAGCAGCCCTTCCATGCGCCTGGACGAGCAGTACTTC. This translates into CASSPSMRLDEQYF.